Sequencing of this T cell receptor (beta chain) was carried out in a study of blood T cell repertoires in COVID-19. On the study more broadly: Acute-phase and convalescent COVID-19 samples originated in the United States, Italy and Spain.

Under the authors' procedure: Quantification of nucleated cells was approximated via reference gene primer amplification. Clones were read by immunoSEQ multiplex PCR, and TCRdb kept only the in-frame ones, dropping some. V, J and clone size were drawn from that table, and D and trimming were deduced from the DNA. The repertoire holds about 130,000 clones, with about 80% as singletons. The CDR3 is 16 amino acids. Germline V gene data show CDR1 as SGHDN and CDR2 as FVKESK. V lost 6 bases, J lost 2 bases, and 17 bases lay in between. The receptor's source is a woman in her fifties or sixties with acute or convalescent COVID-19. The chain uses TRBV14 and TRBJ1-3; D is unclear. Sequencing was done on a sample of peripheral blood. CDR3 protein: CASRLHTGNAGNTIYF. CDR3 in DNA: TGTGCCAGCAGACTACACACGGGTAACGCTGGAAACACCATATATTTT. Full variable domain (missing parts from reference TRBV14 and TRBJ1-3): EAGVTQFPSHSVIEKGQTVTLRCDPISGHDNLYWYRRVMGKEIKFLLHFVKESKQDESGMPNNRFLAERTGGTYSTLKVQPAELEDSGVYFCASRLHTGNAGNTIYFGEGSWLTVV.